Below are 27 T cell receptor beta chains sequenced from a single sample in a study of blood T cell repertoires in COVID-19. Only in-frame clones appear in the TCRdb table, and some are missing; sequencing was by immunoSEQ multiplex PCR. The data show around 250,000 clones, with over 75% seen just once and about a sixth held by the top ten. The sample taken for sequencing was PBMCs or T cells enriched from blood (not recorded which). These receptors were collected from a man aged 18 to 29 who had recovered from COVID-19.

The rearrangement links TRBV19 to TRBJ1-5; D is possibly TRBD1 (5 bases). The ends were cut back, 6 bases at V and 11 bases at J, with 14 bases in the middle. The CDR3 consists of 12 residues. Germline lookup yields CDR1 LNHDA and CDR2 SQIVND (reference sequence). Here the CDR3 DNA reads TGTGCCAGTAGGGGGCCACTCCGAGCCCAGCATTTT. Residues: CASRGPLRAQHF.

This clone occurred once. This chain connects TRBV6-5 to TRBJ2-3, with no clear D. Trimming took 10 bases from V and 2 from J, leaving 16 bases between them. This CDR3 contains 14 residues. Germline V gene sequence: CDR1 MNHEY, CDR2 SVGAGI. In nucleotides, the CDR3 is TGTGCCATTCAAATACTATTCGACACAGATACGCAGTATTTT. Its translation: CAIQILFDTDTQYF.

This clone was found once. CDR3 nucleotide sequence: TGTGCCAGCAGCTTAGATTTCAGGGGCACTGAAGCTTTCTTT. Translation gives CASSLDFRGTEAFF. V and J are TRBV11-2 and TRBJ1-1; D might be TRBD1 (6 bases). CDR1 is SGHAT and CDR2 is FQNNGV in the germline V gene. Deletions cut 0 bases from V and 4 bases from J, with 9 bases between. CDR3 length: 14 amino acids.

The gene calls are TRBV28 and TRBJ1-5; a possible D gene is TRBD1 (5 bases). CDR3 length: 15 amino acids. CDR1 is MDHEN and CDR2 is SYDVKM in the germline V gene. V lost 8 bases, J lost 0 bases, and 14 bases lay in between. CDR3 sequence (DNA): TGTGCCAGCTTCCCCGAAGACAGTAGCAATCAGCCCCAGCATTTT. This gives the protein CASFPEDSSNQPQHF.

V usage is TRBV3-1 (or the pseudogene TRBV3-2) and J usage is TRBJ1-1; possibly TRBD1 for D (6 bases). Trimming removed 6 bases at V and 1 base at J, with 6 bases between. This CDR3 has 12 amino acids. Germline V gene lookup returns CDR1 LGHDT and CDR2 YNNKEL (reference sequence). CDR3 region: CASRQGNTEAFF. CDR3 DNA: TGTGCCAGCAGACAGGGGAACACTGAAGCTTTCTTT.

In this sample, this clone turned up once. This CDR3 reads CASGWDRAYEQYF. In DNA form, the CDR3 reads TGTGCTAGTGGTTGGGACAGAGCCTACGAGCAGTACTTC. The J gene is TRBJ2-7, the V gene TRBV12-5; 7 nucleotides match TRBD1. With V trimmed by 4 bases and J by 2 bases, 2 bases remained unmatched. Germline V gene sequence: CDR1 LGHNT, CDR2 FRNRAP. The CDR3 is made up of 13 amino acids.

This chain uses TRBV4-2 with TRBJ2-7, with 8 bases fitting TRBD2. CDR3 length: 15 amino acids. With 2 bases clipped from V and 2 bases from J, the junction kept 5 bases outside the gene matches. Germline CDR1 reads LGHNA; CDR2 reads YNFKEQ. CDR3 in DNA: TGTGCCAGCAGCCAAACCCCGGGACTAGCCTACGAGCAGTACTTC. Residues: CASSQTPGLAYEQYF.

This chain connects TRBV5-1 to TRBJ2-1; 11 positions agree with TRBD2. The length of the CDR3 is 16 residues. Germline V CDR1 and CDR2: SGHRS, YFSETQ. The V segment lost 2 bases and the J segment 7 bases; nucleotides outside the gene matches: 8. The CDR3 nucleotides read TGCGCCAGCAGCTTTGAACTAGCGGGAGTAAAGAATGAGCAGTTCTTC. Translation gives CASSFELAGVKNEQFF.

This CDR3 is CASSQDRASADFFNEQFF. CDR3 in DNA: TGCGCCAGCAGCCAAGATCGGGCCAGTGCGGACTTCTTCAATGAGCAGTTCTTC. The chain links TRBV4-1 to TRBJ2-1, with TRBD2 as a possible D gene (5 bases). There are 18 residues in the CDR3. V lost 0 bases and J 6 bases, leaving 21 bases between the germline ends. Germline values: CDR1 MGHRA, CDR2 YSYEKL.

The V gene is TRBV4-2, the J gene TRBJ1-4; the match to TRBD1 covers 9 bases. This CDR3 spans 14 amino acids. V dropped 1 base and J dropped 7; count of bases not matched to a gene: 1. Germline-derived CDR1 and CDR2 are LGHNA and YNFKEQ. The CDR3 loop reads CASSQGDRVEKLFF. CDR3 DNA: TGTGCCAGCAGCCAAGGGGACAGGGTTGAAAAACTGTTTTTT.

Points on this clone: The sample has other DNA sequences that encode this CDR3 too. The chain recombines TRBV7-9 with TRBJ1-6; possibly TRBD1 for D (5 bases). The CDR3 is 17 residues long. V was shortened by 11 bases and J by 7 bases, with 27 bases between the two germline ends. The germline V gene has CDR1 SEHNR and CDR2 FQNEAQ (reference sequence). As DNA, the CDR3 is TGTGCCCCCAGCACTCACGACCGGGGGGGAGTAAATTCACCCCTCCACTTT. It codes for CAPSTHDRGGVNSPLHF.

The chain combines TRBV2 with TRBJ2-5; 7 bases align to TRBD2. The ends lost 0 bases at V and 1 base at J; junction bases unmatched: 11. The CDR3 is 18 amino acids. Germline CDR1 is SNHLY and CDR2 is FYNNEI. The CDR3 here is CASSEARWTSPLQETQYF. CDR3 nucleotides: TGTGCCAGCAGTGAAGCGCGTTGGACTAGTCCACTCCAAGAGACCCAGTACTTC.

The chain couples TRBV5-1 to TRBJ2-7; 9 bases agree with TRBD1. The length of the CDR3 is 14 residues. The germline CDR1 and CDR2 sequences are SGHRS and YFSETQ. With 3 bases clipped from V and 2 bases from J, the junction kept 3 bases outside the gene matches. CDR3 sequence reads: CASSSGTGTYEQYF. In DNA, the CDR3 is TGCGCCAGCAGCTCCGGGACAGGGACCTACGAGCAGTACTTC.

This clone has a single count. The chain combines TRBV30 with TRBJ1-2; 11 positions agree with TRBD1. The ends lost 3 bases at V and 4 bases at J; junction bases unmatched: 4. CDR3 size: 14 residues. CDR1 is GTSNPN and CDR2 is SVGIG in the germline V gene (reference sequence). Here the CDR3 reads CAWRGQGDIYGYTF. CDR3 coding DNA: TGTGCCTGGAGGGGACAGGGGGACATCTATGGCTACACCTTC.

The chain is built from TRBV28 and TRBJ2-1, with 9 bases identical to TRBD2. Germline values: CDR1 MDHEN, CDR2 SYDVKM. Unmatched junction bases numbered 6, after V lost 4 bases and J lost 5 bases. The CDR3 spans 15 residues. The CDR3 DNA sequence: TGTGCCAGCAGTTCGAGCGGGAGGCAGGACAATGAGCAGTTCTTC. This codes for CASSSSGRQDNEQFF.

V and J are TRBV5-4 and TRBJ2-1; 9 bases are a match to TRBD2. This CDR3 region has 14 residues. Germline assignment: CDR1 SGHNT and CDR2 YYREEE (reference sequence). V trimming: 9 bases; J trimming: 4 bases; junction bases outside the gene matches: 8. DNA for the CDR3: TGTGCCACTACCAATCTAGCGGGGTACAATGAGCAGTTCTTC. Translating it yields CATTNLAGYNEQFF.

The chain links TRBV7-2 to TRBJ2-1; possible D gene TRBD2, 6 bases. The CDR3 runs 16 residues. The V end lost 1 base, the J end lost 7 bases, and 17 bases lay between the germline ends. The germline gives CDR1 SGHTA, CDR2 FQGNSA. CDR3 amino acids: CASSLVLGSWRNEQFF. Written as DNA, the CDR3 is TGTGCCAGCAGCTTAGTGCTCGGGAGTTGGAGGAATGAGCAGTTCTTC.

The CDR3 DNA is TGTGCCTCAAAGGACAGGCCTAACTATGGCTACACCTTC. It is translated as CASKDRPNYGYTF. This chain uses TRBV28 with TRBJ1-2; 7 bases line up with TRBD1. Germline V gives CDR1 MDHEN, CDR2 SYDVKM. Losses at the gene ends were 11 bases for V and 0 bases for J; bases not matched to a gene: 6. CDR3 length: 13 amino acids.

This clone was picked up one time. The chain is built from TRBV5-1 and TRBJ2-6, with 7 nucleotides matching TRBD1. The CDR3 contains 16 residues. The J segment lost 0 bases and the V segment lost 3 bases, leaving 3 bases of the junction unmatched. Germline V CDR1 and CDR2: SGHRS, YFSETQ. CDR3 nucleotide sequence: TGCGCCAGCAGCTATCGGACAGGCTCTGGGGCCAACGTCCTGACTTTC. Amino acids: CASSYRTGSGANVLTF.

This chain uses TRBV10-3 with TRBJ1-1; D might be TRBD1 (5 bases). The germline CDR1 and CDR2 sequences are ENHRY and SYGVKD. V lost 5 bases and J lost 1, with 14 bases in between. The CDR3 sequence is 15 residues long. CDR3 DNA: TGTGCCATCAGTAGGGAGGGGAGTGAGAACACTGAAGCTTTCTTT. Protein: CAISREGSENTEAFF.

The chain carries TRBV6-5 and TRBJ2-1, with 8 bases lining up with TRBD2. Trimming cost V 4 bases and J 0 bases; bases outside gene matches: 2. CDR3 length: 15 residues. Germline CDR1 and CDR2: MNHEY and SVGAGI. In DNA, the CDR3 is TGTGCCAGCAGTTTACTAGCGGACTCCTACAATGAGCAGTTCTTC. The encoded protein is CASSLLADSYNEQFF.

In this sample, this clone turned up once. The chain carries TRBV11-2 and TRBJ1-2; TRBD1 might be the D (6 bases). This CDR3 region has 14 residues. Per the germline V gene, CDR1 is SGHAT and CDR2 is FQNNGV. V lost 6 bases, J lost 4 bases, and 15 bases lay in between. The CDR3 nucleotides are TGTGCCAGCAGGACCGGGGGGCTCGGCTATGGCTACACCTTC. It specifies CASRTGGLGYGYTF.

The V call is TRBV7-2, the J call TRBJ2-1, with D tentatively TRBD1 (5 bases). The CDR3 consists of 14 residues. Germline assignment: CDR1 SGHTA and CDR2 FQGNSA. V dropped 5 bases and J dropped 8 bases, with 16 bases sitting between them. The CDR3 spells CASSPYGALHEQFF. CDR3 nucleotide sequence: TGTGCCAGCAGCCCATATGGGGCGTTGCATGAGCAGTTCTTC.

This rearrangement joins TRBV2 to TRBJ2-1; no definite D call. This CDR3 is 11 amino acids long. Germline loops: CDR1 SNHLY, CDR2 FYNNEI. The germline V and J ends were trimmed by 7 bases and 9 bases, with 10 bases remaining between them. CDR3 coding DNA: TGTGCCAGCACACAGATCTTTGAGCAGTTCTTC. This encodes CASTQIFEQFF. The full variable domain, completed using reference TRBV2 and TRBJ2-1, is EPEVTQTPSHQVTQMGQEVILRCVPISNHLYFYWYRQILGQKVEFLVSFYNNEISEKSEIFDDQFSVERPDGSNFTLKIRSTKLEDSAMYFCASTQIFEQFFGPGTRLTVL.

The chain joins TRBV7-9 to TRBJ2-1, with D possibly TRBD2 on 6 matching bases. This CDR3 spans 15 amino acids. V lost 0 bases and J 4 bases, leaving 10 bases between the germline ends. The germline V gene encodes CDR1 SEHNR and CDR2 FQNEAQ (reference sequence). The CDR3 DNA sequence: TGTGCCAGCAGCTTAGCCGCGGCGGGATACAATGAGCAGTTCTTC. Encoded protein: CASSLAAAGYNEQFF.

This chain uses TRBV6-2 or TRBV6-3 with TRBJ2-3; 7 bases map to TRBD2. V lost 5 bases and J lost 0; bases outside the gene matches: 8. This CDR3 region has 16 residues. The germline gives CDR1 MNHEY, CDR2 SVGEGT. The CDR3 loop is CASSTGRESSTDTQYF. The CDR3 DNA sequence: TGTGCCAGCAGTACGGGGCGGGAGAGTAGCACAGATACGCAGTATTTT.

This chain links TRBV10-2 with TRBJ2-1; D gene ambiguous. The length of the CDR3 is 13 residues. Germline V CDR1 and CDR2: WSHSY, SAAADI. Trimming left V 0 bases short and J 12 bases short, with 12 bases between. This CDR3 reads CASSESKGARQFF. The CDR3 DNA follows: TGCGCCAGCAGTGAGTCGAAAGGAGCTCGGCAGTTCTTC.